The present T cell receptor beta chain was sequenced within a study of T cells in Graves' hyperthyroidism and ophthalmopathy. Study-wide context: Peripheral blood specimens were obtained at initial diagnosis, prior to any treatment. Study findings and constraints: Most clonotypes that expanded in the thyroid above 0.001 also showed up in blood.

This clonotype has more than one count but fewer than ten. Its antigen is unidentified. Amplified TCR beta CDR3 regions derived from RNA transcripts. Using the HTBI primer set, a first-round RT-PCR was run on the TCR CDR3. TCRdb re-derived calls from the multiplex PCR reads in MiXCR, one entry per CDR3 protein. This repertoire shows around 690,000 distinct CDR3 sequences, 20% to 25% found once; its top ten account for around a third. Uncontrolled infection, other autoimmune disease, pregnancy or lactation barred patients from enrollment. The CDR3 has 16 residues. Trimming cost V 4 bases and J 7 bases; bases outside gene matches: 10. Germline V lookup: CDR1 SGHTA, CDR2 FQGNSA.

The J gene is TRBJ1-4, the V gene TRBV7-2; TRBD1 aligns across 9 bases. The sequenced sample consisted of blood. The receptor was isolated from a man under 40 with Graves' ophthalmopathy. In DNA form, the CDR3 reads TGTGCCAGCAGCTCCTACCCGGGACAGGGCTTTGAAAAACTGTTTTTT. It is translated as CASSSYPGQGFEKLFF.